This TCR beta chain was documented in a study of blood T cell repertoires in COVID-19. About the study: T cells, B-cell-depleted T cells, or PBMCs provided the cDNA or gDNA that served as material.

The method was immunoSEQ multiplex PCR; TCRdb's version includes in-frame clones alone and lacks a portion of them. The sample comprises a few hundred thousand clones, about 90% of which are singletons, and 0.9% to 1.2% rests with the top ten. Trimming removed 2 bases from V and 8 bases from J, with 15 bases in between. Germline CDR1 and CDR2: MGHRA and YSYEKL. This CDR3 is built from 14 residues. Study members were between roughly 18 and 89 years old and lived in around 24 US regions. Donors of Cohort 3 who recovered were those that had two negative PCRs, clearance, or symptom resolution. In this sample, this clone turned up once.

Sample: PBMCs or T cells enriched from blood (not recorded which). The clonotype comes from a woman aged 30 to 39 who had recovered from COVID-19. This chain joins TRBV4-1 and TRBJ1-2; D not certain. The CDR3 loop reads CASSQPTGGLGYTF. The CDR3 DNA reads TGCGCCAGCAGCCAACCAACGGGAGGACTAGGCTACACCTTC.